The rows below give T cell receptor beta chains drawn from one sample of a study of cytomegalovirus exposure and HLA in healthy donors. Using immunoSEQ multiplex PCR, the repertoire was profiled, and TCRdb retains in-frame clones only, with some absent. The data contain around 70,000 clones, approximately 80% of them singletons. Material for sequencing was PBMCs. These receptor sequences come from a girl aged 5-17 years in good health and CMV-seropositive. The CDR3 runs from the conserved cysteine through the conserved F or W. Clone size is given for some rows only: seen once, a few or many times, or a class if the clone is expanded.

V: TRBV28
size: -
CDR3: CASRRGGTQPQHF

V: TRBV7-9
size: once
CDR3: CASSFETKRVSDYGYTF

V: TRBV10-3
size: -
CDR3: CAISGKAGTKGELFF

V: TRBV19
size: -
CDR3: CATGYAFTQYF

V: TRBV6-5
size: few
CDR3: CASSYTGTGNTIYF

V: TRBV7-9
size: -
CDR3: CASSFLAGADTQYF

V: TRBV5-1
size: -
CDR3: CASSLMVVNTEAFF

V: TRBV27
size: -
CDR3: CASSFAGYEQYF

V: TRBV11-2
size: -
CDR3: CASSLEAPTSYTDTQYF

V: TRBV19
size: -
CDR3: CASTGQGWGELFF

V: TRBV19
size: once
CDR3: CASSIQGAGNTIYF

V: TRBV19
size: -
CDR3: CASSSGFIGNQPQHF

V: TRBV2
size: few
CDR3: CASSDQGLGQELYEQYF

V: TRBV6-1
size: -
CDR3: CASKGLYSGANVLTF

V: TRBV30
size: -
CDR3: CAWSRTGDQPQHF

V: TRBV10-2
size: few
CDR3: CASIGVYGYTF

V: TRBV6-1
size: -
CDR3: CASSDNRGSYEQYF

V: TRBV29-1
size: -
CDR3: CSVLDRRNTEAFF

V: TRBV9
size: once
CDR3: CASSVGRGETQYF

V: TRBV9
size: once
CDR3: CASSDGVFRAFF

V: TRBV6-5
size: once
CDR3: CASSYSTQGENEQFF

V: TRBV9
size: once
CDR3: CASSVDERSGLAVPYEQYF

V: TRBV27
size: -
CDR3: CASSLIYSGELFF

V: TRBV27
size: -
CDR3: CASSLGGRNEQFF